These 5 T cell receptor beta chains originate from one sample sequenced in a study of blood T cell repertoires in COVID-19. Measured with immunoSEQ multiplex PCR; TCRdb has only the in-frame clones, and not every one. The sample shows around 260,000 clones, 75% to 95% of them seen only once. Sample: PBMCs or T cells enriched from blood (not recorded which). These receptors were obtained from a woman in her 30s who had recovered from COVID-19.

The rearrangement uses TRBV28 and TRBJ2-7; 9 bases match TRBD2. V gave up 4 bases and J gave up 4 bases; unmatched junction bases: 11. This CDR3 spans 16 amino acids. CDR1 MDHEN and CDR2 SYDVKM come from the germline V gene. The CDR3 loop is CASSSPSSGSSYEQYF. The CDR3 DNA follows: TGTGCCAGCAGTTCCCCCAGTAGCGGGAGTAGTTACGAGCAGTACTTC.

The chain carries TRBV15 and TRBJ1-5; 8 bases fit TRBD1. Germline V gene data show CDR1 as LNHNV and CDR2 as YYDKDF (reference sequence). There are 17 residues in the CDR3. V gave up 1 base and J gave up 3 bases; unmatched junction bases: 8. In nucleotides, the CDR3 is TGTGCCACCAGCAGAGTAAGTGGGACAGGTACCAATCAGCCCCAGCATTTT. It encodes CATSRVSGTGTNQPQHF.

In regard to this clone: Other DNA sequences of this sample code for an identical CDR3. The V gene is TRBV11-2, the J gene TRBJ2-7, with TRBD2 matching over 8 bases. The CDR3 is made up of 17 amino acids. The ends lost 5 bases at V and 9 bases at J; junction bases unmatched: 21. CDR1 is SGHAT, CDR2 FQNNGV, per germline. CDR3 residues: CASSPIIRLAGLYGQYF. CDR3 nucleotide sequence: TGTGCCAGCAGCCCCATTATCAGGTTAGCGGGGCTTTATGGGCAGTACTTC.

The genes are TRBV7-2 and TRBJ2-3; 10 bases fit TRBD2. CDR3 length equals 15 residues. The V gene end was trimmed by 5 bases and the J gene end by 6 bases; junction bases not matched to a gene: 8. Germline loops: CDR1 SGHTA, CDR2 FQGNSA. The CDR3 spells CASSIKREGRDTQYF. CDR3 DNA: TGTGCCAGCAGCATTAAGCGGGAGGGCAGGGATACGCAGTATTTT. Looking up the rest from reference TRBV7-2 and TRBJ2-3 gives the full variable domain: GAGVSQSPSNKVTEKGKDVELRCDPISGHTALYWYRQSLGQGLEFLIYFQGNSAPDKSGLPSDRFSAERTGGSVSTLTIQRTQQEDSAVYLCASSIKREGRDTQYFGPGTRLTVL.

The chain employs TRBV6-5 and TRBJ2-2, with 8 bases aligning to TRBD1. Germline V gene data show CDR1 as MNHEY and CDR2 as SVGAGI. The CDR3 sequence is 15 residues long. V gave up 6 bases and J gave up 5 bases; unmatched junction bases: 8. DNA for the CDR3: TGTGCCAGCAGCTACGACAGGGGTTGGACCGGGGAGCTGTTTTTT. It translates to CASSYDRGWTGELFF.